These T cell receptor beta chains were read from a single sample in a study of post-analysis software for immune sequencing data. TCRdb itself ran the PCR reads through MiXCR, one entry per CDR3 protein. The top ten hold under 6% of the sample, which has 740,000 or so distinct CDR3 sequences, about 57% seen once. The specimen sequenced was blood. These receptors originate from a girl aged 5 to 17 with multiple sclerosis. Each CDR3 is given with its conserved first and last residue. The order of the fields is V gene, clone size, J gene, D gene, CDR3 protein, CDR3 DNA. A D gene is named only where the DNA matches it firmly. Part of the rows lack a size; the others show once, few, many or a class for expanded clones.

v_gene: TRBV20-1
abundance: .
j_gene: TRBJ2-1
d_gene: TRBD2
CDR3aa: CSALRTSGSHEQFF
CDR3nt: TGCAGTGCTCTACGGACTAGCGGGAGTCATGAGCAGTTCTTC

v_gene: TRBV7-3
abundance: few
j_gene: TRBJ2-5
d_gene: .
CDR3aa: CASSLNPSEGNQETQYF
CDR3nt: TGTGCCAGCAGCTTAAATCCTTCGGAGGGGAACCAAGAGACCCAGTACTTC

v_gene: TRBV5-1
abundance: .
j_gene: TRBJ2-5
d_gene: TRBD2
CDR3aa: CASSLPAGTSQETQYF
CDR3nt: TGCGCCAGCAGCTTGCCAGCGGGAACCTCCCAAGAGACCCAGTACTTC

v_gene: TRBV12-3/TRBV12-4
abundance: .
j_gene: TRBJ2-7
d_gene: TRBD1
CDR3aa: CASSWDRVYEQYF
CDR3nt: TGTGCCAGCAGTTGGGACAGGGTGTACGAGCAGTACTTC

v_gene: TRBV4-1
abundance: few
j_gene: TRBJ1-2
d_gene: TRBD1
CDR3aa: CASSKGDRVLDGYTF
CDR3nt: TGCGCCAGCAGCAAGGGGGACAGGGTATTGGATGGCTACACCTTC

v_gene: TRBV27
abundance: .
j_gene: TRBJ2-3
d_gene: TRBD2
CDR3aa: CASSLLGGASTDTQYF
CDR3nt: TGTGCCAGCAGTCTACTCGGGGGGGCAAGCACAGATACGCAGTATTTT

v_gene: TRBV29-1
abundance: few
j_gene: TRBJ2-1
d_gene: TRBD2
CDR3aa: CSVELAGVPYNEQFF
CDR3nt: TGCAGCGTTGAGCTAGCGGGGGTCCCCTACAATGAGCAGTTCTTC

v_gene: TRBV7-9
abundance: .
j_gene: TRBJ2-7
d_gene: .
CDR3aa: CASSLGTRTYEQYF
CDR3nt: TGTGCCAGCAGCTTAGGGACACGGACCTACGAGCAGTACTTC

v_gene: TRBV5-5
abundance: few
j_gene: TRBJ2-1
d_gene: .
CDR3aa: CASSLVGGPRGQFF
CDR3nt: TGTGCCAGCAGCTTGGTCGGGGGGCCGCGTGGGCAGTTCTTC

v_gene: TRBV29-1
abundance: few
j_gene: TRBJ1-2
d_gene: .
CDR3aa: CSVELVSGHGYTF
CDR3nt: TGCAGCGTTGAGCTGGTGTCAGGGCATGGCTACACCTTC

v_gene: TRBV20-1
abundance: .
j_gene: TRBJ2-1
d_gene: TRBD2
CDR3aa: CSASGRGSYNEQFF
CDR3nt: TGCAGTGCTAGCGGGAGGGGCTCCTACAATGAGCAGTTCTTC

v_gene: TRBV20-1
abundance: .
j_gene: TRBJ2-3
d_gene: TRBD2
CDR3aa: CSARDLTASGRTTDTQYF
CDR3nt: TGCAGTGCTAGAGATCTGACGGCTAGCGGGAGGACAACAGATACGCAGTATTTT

v_gene: TRBV2
abundance: .
j_gene: TRBJ1-4
d_gene: TRBD1
CDR3aa: CASTKRGLGNEKLFF
CDR3nt: TGTGCCAGCACCAAAAGGGGGCTGGGGAATGAAAAACTGTTTTTT

v_gene: TRBV6-5
abundance: .
j_gene: TRBJ1-5
d_gene: .
CDR3aa: CASSSLSAQPQHF
CDR3nt: TGTGCCAGCAGTTCCCTCTCCGCGCAGCCCCAGCATTTT

v_gene: TRBV20-1
abundance: .
j_gene: TRBJ2-3
d_gene: .
CDR3aa: CSAIARVTDTQYF
CDR3nt: TGCAGTGCTATAGCGCGCGTCACAGATACGCAGTATTTT

v_gene: TRBV4-2
abundance: .
j_gene: TRBJ1-5
d_gene: .
CDR3aa: CASSQGERLGPQHF
CDR3nt: TGTGCCAGCAGCCAAGGGGAACGGCTAGGACCCCAGCATTTT

v_gene: TRBV12-3/TRBV12-4
abundance: .
j_gene: TRBJ2-7
d_gene: .
CDR3aa: CAGSFRSRDYRKGGQYF
CDR3nt: TGTGCCGGCAGTTTCCGCAGCCGGGACTACCGGAAAGGGGGGCAGTACTTC

v_gene: TRBV12-3/TRBV12-4
abundance: .
j_gene: TRBJ1-2
d_gene: .
CDR3aa: CASSSTRGFSNYGYTF
CDR3nt: TGTGCCAGCAGTTCTACTAGGGGGTTTTCTAACTATGGCTACACCTTC

v_gene: TRBV5-1
abundance: .
j_gene: TRBJ2-6
d_gene: .
CDR3aa: CASSLGRASGANVLTF
CDR3nt: TGCGCCAGCAGCTTGGGACGGGCCTCTGGGGCCAACGTCCTGACTTTC

v_gene: TRBV6-5
abundance: few
j_gene: TRBJ2-7
d_gene: .
CDR3aa: CASSYSWGTVDEQYF
CDR3nt: TGTGCCAGCAGTTACTCTTGGGGGACGGTGGACGAGCAGTACTTC

v_gene: TRBV25-1
abundance: .
j_gene: TRBJ2-6
d_gene: .
CDR3aa: CASTPRGGPGANVRTF
CDR3nt: TGTGCCAGCACTCCAAGGGGGGGGCCTGGGGCCAACGTCCGGACTTTC

v_gene: TRBV4-1
abundance: .
j_gene: TRBJ2-1
d_gene: .
CDR3aa: CASSQDTGGSEQFF
CDR3nt: TGCGCCAGCAGCCAAGACACAGGAGGGAGTGAGCAGTTCTTC

v_gene: TRBV5-1
abundance: few
j_gene: TRBJ2-5
d_gene: .
CDR3aa: CASSRWTEETQYF
CDR3nt: TGCGCCAGCAGCAGATGGACCGAAGAGACCCAGTACTTC

v_gene: TRBV5-1
abundance: .
j_gene: TRBJ2-7
d_gene: TRBD2
CDR3aa: CASSPGLVARSGRAWEQYF
CDR3nt: TGCGCCAGCAGCCCGGGTTTAGTAGCGAGGAGCGGGAGGGCCTGGGAGCAGTACTTC

v_gene: TRBV20-1
abundance: .
j_gene: TRBJ2-1
d_gene: TRBD2
CDR3aa: CSARSLAGGPVNEQFF
CDR3nt: TGCAGTGCTAGAAGTCTAGCGGGAGGGCCAGTCAATGAGCAGTTCTTC

v_gene: TRBV7-2
abundance: few
j_gene: TRBJ2-5
d_gene: .
CDR3aa: CASSLIEPRETQYF
CDR3nt: TGTGCCAGCAGCTTAATCGAGCCGCGAGAGACCCAGTACTTC